These T cell receptor beta chains were read from a single sample in a study of cytomegalovirus exposure and HLA in healthy donors. Profiled with immunoSEQ multiplex PCR; TCRdb holds only in-frame clones, not every one. The sample includes fewer than 200,000 clones. The specimen sequenced was PBMCs. These receptors all come from a man between 25 and 39 years old in good health and CMV-seronegative. The CDR3 runs from the conserved cysteine through the conserved F or W. D genes are given only for firm matches.

TRBJ2-1	TRBV5-4	TRBD1	CASSRTGDSYNEQFF	TGTGCCAGCAGCCGCACAGGGGACTCCTACAATGAGCAGTTCTTC
TRBJ2-1	TRBV9	TRBD2	CASSVAGGLEGAYNEQFF	TGTGCCAGCAGCGTAGCCGGGGGGTTAGAAGGGGCCTACAATGAGCAGTTCTTC
TRBJ1-4	TRBV4-1	TRBD1	CASSHTTGSGEKLFF	TGCGCCAGCAGCCACACGACAGGGTCGGGTGAAAAACTGTTTTTT
TRBJ1-1	TRBV9	.	CASSRYRENTEAFF	TGTGCCAGCAGCCGTTACAGGGAGAACACTGAAGCTTTCTTT
TRBJ1-2	TRBV6-5	.	CASSYSSPIYGYTF	TGTGCCAGCAGTTACTCGAGCCCGATCTATGGCTACACCTTC
TRBJ2-5	TRBV19	.	CASSSYQETQYF	TGTGCCAGTAGCTCGTACCAAGAGACCCAGTACTTC
TRBJ2-1	TRBV28	TRBD2	CASSTQGTSGRVQFF	TGTGCCAGCAGTACCCAAGGGACTAGCGGGAGGGTGCAGTTCTTC
TRBJ2-1	TRBV4-1	TRBD2	CASSRLAGDEQFF	TGCGCCAGCAGCCGCCTAGCGGGAGATGAGCAGTTCTTC
TRBJ2-7	TRBV28	.	CASSLVSYEQYF	TGTGCCAGCAGTTTAGTATCCTACGAGCAGTACTTC
TRBJ1-4	TRBV5-1	.	CASRFEGGEKLFF	TGCGCCAGCAGATTCGAGGGCGGTGAAAAACTGTTTTTT
TRBJ2-1	TRBV6-6	TRBD2	CASSTQLAGGLNEQFF	TGTGCCAGCAGTACCCAACTAGCGGGAGGTTTAAATGAGCAGTTCTTC
TRBJ2-1	TRBV4-2	TRBD2	CASSQEGSGRRNEQFF	TGTGCCAGCAGCCAAGAGGGAAGCGGGAGACGGAATGAGCAGTTCTTC
TRBJ2-1	TRBV2	TRBD1	CASTGQGWYEQFF	TGTGCCAGCACCGGACAGGGGTGGTATGAGCAGTTCTTC
TRBJ1-2	TRBV7-6	TRBD1	CASSSRQGYGYTF	TGTGCCAGCAGCTCCCGACAGGGCTATGGCTACACCTTC
TRBJ1-1	TRBV25-1	.	CASIRVGGTEAFF	TGTGCCAGCATCAGAGTAGGGGGCACTGAAGCTTTCTTT
TRBJ2-5	TRBV5-1	.	CASSSLPGYQETQYF	TGCGCCAGCAGCTCTCTGCCCGGTTACCAAGAGACCCAGTACTTC
TRBJ2-2	TRBV5-1	TRBD2	CASSYGTSGRATSGELFF	TGCGCCAGCAGCTACGGGACTAGCGGGAGGGCCACGTCCGGGGAGCTGTTTTTT
TRBJ2-1	TRBV19	.	CASSNGGSPYNEQFF	TGTGCCAGTAGTAACGGCGGGTCACCATACAATGAGCAGTTCTTC
TRBJ1-2	TRBV5-1	.	CASSLAQGVMRYTF	TGCGCCAGCAGCTTGGCACAGGGTGTTATGCGCTACACCTTC
TRBJ2-7	TRBV11-3	TRBD1	CASSSRDSSYEQYF	TGTGCCAGCAGTTCCCGGGACAGCTCCTACGAGCAGTACTTC
TRBJ2-5	TRBV5-4	TRBD2	CASSSGRIAGIETQYF	TGTGCCAGCAGCTCCGGTAGGATAGCGGGAATCGAGACCCAGTACTTC
TRBJ2-6	TRBV7-9	.	CASSHGLTPSGANVLTF	TGTGCCAGCAGCCATGGACTAACCCCCTCTGGGGCCAACGTCCTGACTTTC